These 15 T cell receptor beta chains share one sample of origin, sequenced in a study of shared clonotypes between healthy human individuals. This table comes from immunoSEQ multiplex PCR, and its TCRdb copy is limited to in-frame clones, with some not included. The table shows about 2,200,000 clones, with about 92% occurring only once. CD8 cells regarded as naive lacked CD45RO, were positively chosen for CCR7, and omitted terminally differentiated effector memory CD45RA+ cells. The sequencing input was naive CD8+ T cells from PBMCs. The receptor set was obtained from a man aged 18 to 35 in good health. Some clones in this sample may be carry-over from other donors' samples.

V gene TRBV4-1 combines with J gene TRBJ1-4; D is possibly TRBD1 (5 bases). This CDR3 is 16 amino acids long. V was trimmed by 0 bases and J by 8 bases, leaving 16 bases between them. Germline CDR1 and CDR2: MGHRA and YSYEKL. CDR3 residues: CASSQDRFGGGEKLFF. The CDR3 DNA is TGCGCCAGCAGCCAAGATCGATTTGGGGGTGGAGAAAAACTGTTTTTT.

This chain links TRBV25-1 with TRBJ2-1; 8 positions agree with TRBD1. V lost 7 bases and J lost 9; bases outside the gene matches: 11. The CDR3 is 14 amino acids. Germline loops: CDR1 MGHDK, CDR2 SYGVNS. The CDR3 reads CASMKGQGGGEQFF. The CDR3 bases are TGTGCCAGCATGAAAGGACAGGGCGGCGGTGAGCAGTTCTTC.

About this clone itself: The sample holds other DNA sequences that translate to the same CDR3. The chain joins TRBV28 to TRBJ2-4; weak D call: TRBD1 (5 bases). The CDR3 length is 14 residues. Germline V lookup: CDR1 MDHEN, CDR2 SYDVKM. The germline V and J ends were trimmed by 4 bases and 3 bases, with 10 bases remaining between them. CDR3 nucleotide sequence: TGTGCCAGCAGTTCCGGGCAGGGCAAAAACATTCAGTACTTC. This sequence encodes CASSSGQGKNIQYF.

The genes are TRBV18 and TRBJ2-7; a possible D gene is TRBD2 (6 bases). Germline CDR1 and CDR2: KGHSH and LQKENI. This CDR3 comprises 14 residues. The V gene lost 3 bases and the J gene lost 3 bases, with 12 bases spanning the gap. CDR3 amino acids: CASSPTGVIYEQYF. CDR3 DNA: TGTGCCAGCTCACCCACGGGAGTGATCTACGAGCAGTACTTC. Complete variable domain (other parts from reference TRBV18 and TRBJ2-7): NAGVMQNPRHLVRRRGQEARLRCSPMKGHSHVYWYRQLPEEGLKFMVYLQKENIIDESGMPKERFSAEFPKEGPSILRIQQVVRGDSAAYFCASSPTGVIYEQYFGPGTRLTVT.

This clone was seen only once. The rearrangement uses TRBV7-3 and TRBJ2-1; 10 nucleotides line up with TRBD2. The CDR3 covers 17 residues. V shed 0 bases and J 6 bases; nucleotides not matched to a gene: 8. The germline CDR1 and CDR2 sequences are SGHTA and FQGTGA. As DNA, the CDR3 is TGTGCCAGCAGCTTAACCTACCAGCGGGAGGGCCGCAATGAGCAGTTCTTC. It is translated as CASSLTYQREGRNEQFF.

This clone was seen a single time. The genes are TRBV28 and TRBJ1-5, with a possible D match to TRBD1 (5 bases). V was pared by 3 bases and J by 5 bases, with 17 bases between. Looked up from germline, CDR1 is MDHEN and CDR2 is SYDVKM. The CDR3 contains 16 residues. CDR3 sequence (DNA): TGTGCCAGCAGTTTTCGGGGCGGGGGAGGCGATCAGCCCCAGCATTTT. As protein: CASSFRGGGGDQPQHF.

This clone showed up just once. This chain links TRBV30 with TRBJ2-1, with D perhaps TRBD2 (5 bases). CDR1 and CDR2 (germline): GTSNPN, SVGIG (reference sequence). The V end was cut by 2 bases, the J end by 5 bases, with 10 bases between. There are 13 residues in the CDR3. CDR3 coding DNA: TGTGCCTGGAGTATGACGGGGAACAATGAGCAGTTCTTC. Encoded protein: CAWSMTGNNEQFF.

The rearrangement joins TRBV13 to TRBJ2-1, with a possible D match to TRBD2 (5 bases). Germline loops: CDR1 PRHDT, CDR2 FYEKMQ (reference sequence). Trimming removed 8 bases from V and 5 bases from J, with 10 bases in between. The CDR3 has 12 amino acids. Here the CDR3 DNA reads TGTGCCAGCCTTGAGGGAAACAATGAGCAGTTCTTC. Encoded protein: CASLEGNNEQFF.

The chain recombines TRBV4-1 with TRBJ2-7; 7 bases are a match to TRBD2. CDR1 is MGHRA and CDR2 is YSYEKL in the germline V gene. V lost 4 bases and J lost 2; bases outside the gene matches: 8. The CDR3 runs to 15 residues. The CDR3 loop reads CASSPTELATYEQYF. The CDR3 coding sequence is TGCGCCAGCAGCCCAACCGAACTAGCGACCTACGAGCAGTACTTC.

This chain uses TRBV27 with TRBJ2-7, with D possibly being TRBD1 (6 bases). CDR3 size: 12 residues. The V end was cut by 6 bases, the J end by 3 bases, with 9 bases between. Germline loops: CDR1 MNHEY, CDR2 SMNVEV (reference sequence). CDR3 sequence: CASRDSYYEQYF. The CDR3 region has the DNA TGTGCCAGCAGGGACAGCTACTACGAGCAGTACTTC.

The chain uses TRBV4-2 and TRBJ1-1; 10 positions agree with TRBD1. The V and J ends lost 1 base and 1 base, in that order; junction bases with no gene match: 6. Looked up from germline, CDR1 is LGHNA and CDR2 is YNFKEQ. This CDR3 is built from 17 residues. The CDR3 reads CASSQGDWTGGNTEAFF. The CDR3 DNA sequence: TGTGCCAGCAGCCAAGGCGACTGGACAGGGGGGAACACTGAAGCTTTCTTT.

V and J are TRBV4-2 and TRBJ2-3; 10 nucleotides align to TRBD2. Germline CDR1 is LGHNA and CDR2 is YNFKEQ. The V segment lost 0 bases and the J segment 3 bases; nucleotides outside the gene matches: 6. The CDR3 is 17 amino acids. CDR3 coding DNA: TGTGCCAGCAGCCAAGAGCTAGCGGGAGATGGGACAGATACGCAGTATTTT. It codes for CASSQELAGDGTDTQYF.

The chain has TRBV6-4 and TRBJ1-5; the D gene is possibly TRBD1 (5 bases). The V and J ends lost 7 bases and 1 base respectively, with 8 bases between them. The CDR3 is made up of 13 amino acids. Germline CDR1 MRHNA, CDR2 SNTAGT. The DNA for the CDR3 is TGTGCCAGCACTCGGGACAGCAATCAGCCCCAGCATTTT. Protein: CASTRDSNQPQHF.

This chain uses TRBV7-9 with TRBJ1-2; D unresolved. V lost 6 bases, J lost 6 bases, and 11 bases lay in between. Germline V gene data show CDR1 as SEHNR and CDR2 as FQNEAQ (reference sequence). The CDR3 totals 12 residues. The CDR3, as DNA: TGTGCCAGCAGAGAGGCCCCTGATGGCTACACCTTC. Translated, it gives CASREAPDGYTF.

Here the CDR3 reads CASSGGPTWADTQYF. Written as DNA, the CDR3 is TGTGCCAGCAGCGGCGGGCCCACTTGGGCGGATACGCAGTATTTT. The chain joins TRBV9 to TRBJ2-3, with D perhaps matching TRBD2 (5 bases). The CDR3 has 15 amino acids. V gave up 3 bases and J gave up 6 bases, with 17 bases separating them. CDR1 SGDLS and CDR2 YYNGEE come from the germline V gene.